These 7 T cell receptor beta chains came from one sample sequenced in a study of blood T cell repertoires in COVID-19. Assay: immunoSEQ multiplex PCR; the TCRdb copy retains only in-frame clones and omits some. The table lists tens of thousands of clones, around four fifths of them singletons. The sample consisted of peripheral blood. The receptors stem from a man aged 45-65 years with active COVID-19.

The rearrangement uses TRBV27 and TRBJ2-7; 9 positions match TRBD1. From germline, CDR1 is MNHEY and CDR2 SMNVEV (reference sequence). V shed 5 bases and J 4 bases; nucleotides not matched to a gene: 6. CDR3 length: 14 amino acids. CDR3 region: CASSRTGGEYEQYF. CDR3 nucleotide sequence: TGTGCCAGCAGTCGCACAGGGGGCGAGTACGAGCAGTACTTC.

The J gene is TRBJ1-2, the V gene TRBV12-5; no definite D call. V was clipped by 0 bases and J by 8 bases, with 7 bases between them. CDR3 length: 12 residues. Germline V gene lookup returns CDR1 LGHNT and CDR2 FRNRAP. The chain's CDR3 is CASGLVKRGYTF. As DNA, the CDR3 is TGTGCTAGTGGTTTGGTAAAGCGGGGCTACACCTTC.

The chain has TRBV20-1 and TRBJ2-3; unclear D gene. V lost 6 bases and J lost 6, with 10 bases in between. Germline V gene lookup returns CDR1 DFQATT and CDR2 SNEGSKA (reference sequence). The CDR3 has 11 amino acids. The DNA of the CDR3 is TGCAGTGCAATCCCCCGGGATACGCAGTATTTT. Its protein is CSAIPRDTQYF.

CDR3 DNA sequence: TGTGCCAGCAGCGCGAGACAGGGGCAAGGTTCACCCCTCCACTTT. Encoded protein: CASSARQGQGSPLHF. The V gene is TRBV7-8, the J gene TRBJ1-6; 8 nucleotides line up with TRBD1. The germline gives CDR1 SGHVS, CDR2 FQNEAQ. CDR3 length: 15 residues. After removal of 5 bases from V and 9 bases from J, the junction contained 9 bases not matched to a gene.

A single count supports this clone. The CDR3 coding sequence is TGTGCCAGCAGTTTACATCTAGCGGGAGACTACACCGGGGAGCTGTTTTTT. Translating gives CASSLHLAGDYTGELFF. The chain is built from TRBV28 and TRBJ2-2; TRBD2 aligns across 10 bases. The CDR3 runs 17 residues. The trim removed 2 bases at V and 3 bases at J, leaving 6 bases unmatched. Germline lookup yields CDR1 MDHEN and CDR2 SYDVKM.

The chain has TRBV4-2 and TRBJ1-2; D remains unclear. Trimming stripped 1 base from V and 2 bases from J, with 8 bases between. The CDR3 has 14 residues. The germline V gene has CDR1 LGHNA and CDR2 YNFKEQ. The CDR3 DNA reads TGTGCCAGCAGCCAAGTCAGGAACAACTATGGCTACACCTTC. Translation gives CASSQVRNNYGYTF.

The V and J genes are TRBV24-1 and TRBJ2-3; 10 bases line up with TRBD1. The junction had 6 bases not matched to a gene; V was cut back by 0 bases and J by 4 bases. The CDR3 is made up of 17 amino acids. Germline CDR1 is KGHDR and CDR2 is SFDVKD. The CDR3 coding sequence is TGTGCCACCAGTGATTTGTCGTTTGGACAGGGGGCAGATACGCAGTATTTT. Translation: CATSDLSFGQGADTQYF.